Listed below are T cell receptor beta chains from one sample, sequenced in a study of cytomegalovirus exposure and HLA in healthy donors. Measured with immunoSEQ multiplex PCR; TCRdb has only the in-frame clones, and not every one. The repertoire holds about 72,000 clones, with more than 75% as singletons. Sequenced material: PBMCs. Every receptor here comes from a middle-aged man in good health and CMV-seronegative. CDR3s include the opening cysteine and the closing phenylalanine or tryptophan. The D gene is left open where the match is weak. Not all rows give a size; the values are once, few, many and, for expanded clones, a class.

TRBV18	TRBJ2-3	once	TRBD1	TGTGCCACGGCACAGGGGACGGTGAGCACAGATACGCAGTATTTT	CATAQGTVSTDTQYF
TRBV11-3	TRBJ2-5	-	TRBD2	TGTGCCAGCAGCTTAGGAAATAGCGGGGGGATGGAGACCCAGTACTTC	CASSLGNSGGMETQYF
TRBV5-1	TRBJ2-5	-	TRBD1	TGCGCCAGCACCCTGGGGGGACAGGGTCAAGAGACCCAGTACTTC	CASTLGGQGQETQYF
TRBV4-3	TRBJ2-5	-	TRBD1	TGCGCCAGCAGCCCCGGGACAGGGGGAGGAGAGACCCAGTACTTC	CASSPGTGGGETQYF
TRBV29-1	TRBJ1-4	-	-	TGCAGCGTCGTTGACAGCACGATGTATGAAAAACTGTTTTTT	CSVVDSTMYEKLFF
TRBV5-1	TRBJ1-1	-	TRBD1	TGCGCCAGCAGCTTACGCCACCTACCGGGACAGGTCGACGGAGGGGCTTTCTTT	CASSLRHLPGQVDGGAFF
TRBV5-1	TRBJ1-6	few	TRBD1	TGCGCCAGCAGTCCAGGGGGCAGCAACTCCTATAATTCACCCCTCCACTTT	CASSPGGSNSYNSPLHF
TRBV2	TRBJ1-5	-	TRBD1	TGTGCCAGCAAACCTGGACAGGGCGGCAATCAGCCCCAGCATTTT	CASKPGQGGNQPQHF
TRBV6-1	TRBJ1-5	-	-	TGTGCCAGCAGTCACCGGACAGCCAGCAATCAGCCCCAGCATTTT	CASSHRTASNQPQHF
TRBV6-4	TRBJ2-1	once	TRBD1	TGTGCCAGCAGTACCGGGACAGGGATCAATGAGCAGTTCTTC	CASSTGTGINEQFF
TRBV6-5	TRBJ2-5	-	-	TGTGCCAGCAGCCACAGAGACGGATTTATGGCCCAGTACTTC	CASSHRDGFMAQYF
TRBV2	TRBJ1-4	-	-	TGTGCCAGCGACACAGCCATCGCTAATGAAAAACTGTTTTTT	CASDTAIANEKLFF
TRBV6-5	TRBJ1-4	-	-	TGTGCCAGCAGTTTACAGTTTCGTAATGAAAAACTGTTTTTT	CASSLQFRNEKLFF
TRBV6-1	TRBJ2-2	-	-	TGTGCCAGCTTGACAGGGAACACCGGGGAGCTGTTTTTT	CASLTGNTGELFF
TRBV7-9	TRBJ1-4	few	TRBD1	TGTGCCAGCACCCCGGACAGGGGTAATGAAAAACTGTTTTTT	CASTPDRGNEKLFF
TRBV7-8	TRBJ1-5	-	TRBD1	TGTGCCAGCTCGGGACAGGAGAATCAGCCCCAGCATTTT	CASSGQENQPQHF
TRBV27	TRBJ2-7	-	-	TGTGCCAGCAGTTCACGGATCCGGGACATCAGCTACGAGCAGTACTTC	CASSSRIRDISYEQYF
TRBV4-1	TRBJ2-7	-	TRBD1	TGCGCCAGCAGCCAAGCGGGACAGGGGGCCTTATACGAGCAGTACTTC	CASSQAGQGALYEQYF
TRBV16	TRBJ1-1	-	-	TGTGCCAGCAGCCCTCGTGGGTCCGGGGGATTGGTCACTGAAGCTTTCTTT	CASSPRGSGGLVTEAFF
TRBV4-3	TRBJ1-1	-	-	TGCGCCAGCAGCCAAGATCTGGCAGGGGCCGTAAGCGATTTTTCTGAAGCTTTCTTT	CASSQDLAGAVSDFSEAFF
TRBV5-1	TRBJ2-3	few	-	TGCGCCAGCAGCTTTCAGGGAAACACAGATACGCAGTATTTT	CASSFQGNTDTQYF
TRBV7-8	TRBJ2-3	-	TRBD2	TGTGCCAGCAGCTTATATGGCGGGAACGCGGGGGTAGATACGCAGTATTTT	CASSLYGGNAGVDTQYF
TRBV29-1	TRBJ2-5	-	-	TGCAGCGTTTCCTGGACTTCTCAAGAGACCCAGTACTTC	CSVSWTSQETQYF
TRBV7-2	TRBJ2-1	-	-	TGTGCCAGCAGCTTAGTCGGGGTCGCCTACAATGAGCAGTTCTTC	CASSLVGVAYNEQFF
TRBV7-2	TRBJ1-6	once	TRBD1	TGTGCCAGCAGCTTAGGGGCAGGGGGCGCCTATAATTCACCCCTCCACTTT	CASSLGAGGAYNSPLHF
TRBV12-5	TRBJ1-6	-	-	TGTGCTAGTGGCCTTCAGAATTCACCCCTCCACTTT	CASGLQNSPLHF
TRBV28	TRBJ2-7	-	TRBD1	TGTGCCAGCAGTCCCCCCCCGGGACAGGTTCTCGAGCAGTACTTC	CASSPPPGQVLEQYF
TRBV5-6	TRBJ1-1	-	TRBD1	TGTGCCAGCAGCTTTGGACAGGAAATCGAAATCACTGAAGCTTTCTTT	CASSFGQEIEITEAFF
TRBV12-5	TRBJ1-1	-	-	TGTGCTAGTGGTTGGGGGAGGGGTGGGGGGGCCACTGAAGCTTTCTTT	CASGWGRGGGATEAFF